The 28 T cell receptor beta chains below come from one sample, sequenced in a study of cytomegalovirus exposure and HLA in healthy donors. The PCR had 60 Vbeta and 13 Jbeta primers. This table comes from immunoSEQ multiplex PCR, and its TCRdb copy is limited to in-frame clones, with some not included. Here the sample spans more than 90,000 clones, around 76% being singletons. The source material was PBMCs. These receptors were taken from a human donor in good health.

The chain joins TRBV5-4 to TRBJ2-7; 11 bases are a match to TRBD1. Germline CDR1 and CDR2: SGHNT and YYREEE (reference sequence). This CDR3 comprises 16 residues. J gave up 5 bases and V 4 bases, and 11 bases lay outside the gene matches. CDR3 amino acids: CASSLGIPGQGDEQYF. As DNA, the CDR3 is TGTGCCAGCAGCCTTGGCATTCCGGGACAGGGGGACGAGCAGTACTTC.

The chain links TRBV12-5 to TRBJ2-7; 7 nucleotides align to TRBD1. The junction had 12 bases not matched to a gene; V was cut back by 3 bases and J by 4 bases. The germline CDR1 and CDR2 sequences are LGHNT and FRNRAP. This CDR3 region has 16 residues. The CDR3 bases are TGTGCTAGTGGTTTCTCTACAGGGGAGACGTGGTACGAGCAGTACTTC. This gives the protein CASGFSTGETWYEQYF.

The V call is TRBV30, the J call TRBJ2-1, with TRBD2 identical over 7 bases. Germline CDR1 and CDR2: GTSNPN and SVGIG (reference sequence). The CDR3 length is 14 residues. V was pared by 0 bases and J by 4 bases, with 3 bases of the junction left unmatched. CDR3 sequence reads: CAWSVPSGYNEQFF. CDR3 coding DNA: TGTGCCTGGAGTGTACCTAGCGGTTACAATGAGCAGTTCTTC.

This clone has only one observation. This chain connects TRBV7-9 to TRBJ1-5; possibly TRBD1 for D (6 bases). V was trimmed by 3 bases and J by 7 bases, leaving 10 bases between them. CDR3 size: 13 residues. Germline V gives CDR1 SEHNR, CDR2 FQNEAQ (reference sequence). The DNA for the CDR3 is TGTGCCAGCAGCTTCACAGGGCCGCAGCCCCAGCATTTT. Protein sequence: CASSFTGPQPQHF.

This clone has only one observation. The V call is TRBV5-1, the J call TRBJ2-7, with D perhaps TRBD2 (5 bases). V was clipped by 1 base and J by 3 bases, with 5 bases between them. CDR1 is SGHRS and CDR2 is YFSETQ in the germline V gene. The CDR3 is made up of 12 amino acids. CDR3 nucleotides: TGCGCCAGCAGCTTGACTAGCTACGAGCAGTACTTC. Amino acids: CASSLTSYEQYF.

Remarks on this clone: Other nucleotide sequences from this sample produce the same CDR3. The V call is TRBV19, the J call TRBJ2-7; 7 positions match TRBD2. The CDR3 totals 13 residues. V lost 5 bases and J lost 4; bases outside the gene matches: 5. Germline lookup yields CDR1 LNHDA and CDR2 SQIVND (reference sequence). The CDR3 DNA reads as TGTGCCAGTAGTTCGGGACTAACATACGAGCAGTACTTC. Translation gives CASSSGLTYEQYF. The whole variable domain, filled in from reference TRBV19 and TRBJ2-7, reads DGGITQSPKYLFRKEGQNVTLSCEQNLNHDAMYWYRQDPGQGLRLIYYSQIVNDFQKGDIAEGYSVSREKKESFPLTVTSAQKNPTAFYLCASSSGLTYEQYFGPGTRLTVT.

This clone showed up just once. This chain links TRBV5-1 with TRBJ1-2; D gene unclear. This CDR3 comprises 14 residues. Germline CDR1 is SGHRS and CDR2 is YFSETQ. Trimming took 0 bases from V and 6 from J, leaving 12 bases between them. This chain's CDR3 is CASSLAGRLDGYTF. The CDR3 DNA reads as TGCGCCAGCAGCTTGGCCGGGAGGTTAGATGGCTACACCTTC. The whole variable domain, remainder taken from reference TRBV5-1 and TRBJ1-2, is KAGVTQTPRYLIKTRGQQVTLSCSPISGHRSVSWYQQTPGQGLQFLFEYFSETQRNKGNFPGRFSGRQFSNSRSEMNVSTLELGDSALYLCASSLAGRLDGYTFGSGTRLTVV.

Only a few counts were recorded for this clone. This chain links TRBV9 with TRBJ2-7; TRBD2 aligns across 7 bases. Germline CDR1 SGDLS, CDR2 YYNGEE. J gave up 9 bases and V 4 bases, and 13 bases lay outside the gene matches. This CDR3 is built from 14 residues. The CDR3 region has the DNA TGTGCCAGCAGCCCCCGGGGGGACGGGGGTGGGCAGTACTTC. This encodes CASSPRGDGGGQYF.

This chain links TRBV5-1 with TRBJ2-7; 7 bases align to TRBD2. V gave up 0 bases and J gave up 2 bases; unmatched junction bases: 2. Germline assignment: CDR1 SGHRS and CDR2 YFSETQ. The CDR3 length is 14 residues. Here the CDR3 reads CASSLEAGPYEQYF. The CDR3, as DNA: TGCGCCAGCAGCTTGGAAGCGGGACCCTACGAGCAGTACTTC. The full variable domain, completed using reference TRBV5-1 and TRBJ2-7, is KAGVTQTPRYLIKTRGQQVTLSCSPISGHRSVSWYQQTPGQGLQFLFEYFSETQRNKGNFPGRFSGRQFSNSRSEMNVSTLELGDSALYLCASSLEAGPYEQYFGPGTRLTVT.

The V gene is TRBV30, the J gene TRBJ2-2; TRBD2 agrees at 8 bases. The CDR3 spans 15 residues. Looked up from germline, CDR1 is GTSNPN and CDR2 is SVGIG (reference sequence). The V and J ends lost 0 bases and 6 bases, in that order; junction bases with no gene match: 6. CDR3 DNA sequence: TGTGCCTGGAGTGTGGGGACTAGGTTCTCCGGGGAGCTGTTTTTT. This sequence encodes CAWSVGTRFSGELFF.

V and J are TRBV29-1 and TRBJ1-2, with a possible D match to TRBD1 (5 bases). Germline CDR1 reads SQVTM; CDR2 reads ANQGSEA. Trimming cost V 7 bases and J 8 bases, with 23 bases left between them. This CDR3 has 14 amino acids. CDR3 sequence: CSDHQGGRVGGYTF. The CDR3 nucleotides are TGCAGCGACCACCAGGGAGGAAGGGTTGGCGGCTACACCTTC. The variable domain in full, with the rest retrieved from reference TRBV29-1 and TRBJ1-2, is SAVISQKPSRDICQRGTSLTIQCQVDSQVTMMFWYRQQPGQSLTLIATANQGSEATYESGFVIDKFPISRPNLTFSTLTVSNMSPEDSSIYLCSDHQGGRVGGYTFGSGTRLTVV.

The chain links TRBV6-1 to TRBJ1-1; D might be TRBD1 (6 bases). This CDR3 spans 15 amino acids. The V gene's germline CDR1 is MNHNS and CDR2 SASEGT. Trimming cost V 1 base and J 5 bases, with 14 bases left between them. CDR3 protein: CASSEGDLRGTEAFF. DNA of the CDR3: TGTGCCAGCAGTGAAGGGGATCTGAGGGGGACTGAAGCTTTCTTT.

This clone was detected only a few times. The J gene is TRBJ1-5, the V gene TRBV7-7; D gene ambiguous. Per germline, CDR1 SSHAT and CDR2 FNYEAQ (reference sequence). Trimming stripped 1 base from V and 6 bases from J, with 7 bases between. CDR3 size: 13 residues. This chain's CDR3 is CASSLGTGQPQHF. The CDR3 coding sequence is TGTGCCAGCAGCTTAGGTACCGGTCAGCCCCAGCATTTT.

This clone was observed a few times. This sequence joins TRBV5-6 and TRBJ1-1, with TRBD1 matching over 7 bases. The CDR3 sequence is 15 residues long. The germline V gene encodes CDR1 SGHDT and CDR2 YYEEEE. Germline trimming cut 4 bases from V and 1 base from J; bases unmatched to any gene: 7. CDR3 in amino acids: CASSLPGQPNTEAFF. The CDR3 DNA reads TGTGCCAGCAGCCTACCGGGACAGCCGAACACTGAAGCTTTCTTT. Full variable domain (rest looked up from reference TRBV5-6 and TRBJ1-1): DAGVTQSPTHLIKTRGQQVTLRCSPKSGHDTVSWYQQALGQGPQFIFQYYEEEERQRGNFPDRFSGHQFPNYSSELNVNALLLGDSALYLCASSLPGQPNTEAFFGQGTRLTVV.

This chain connects TRBV5-1 to TRBJ1-1, with D possibly TRBD1 on 6 matching bases. With 2 bases removed from V and 7 bases from J, the gap between germline ends came to 18 bases. The CDR3 has 15 amino acids. The germline V gene encodes CDR1 SGHRS and CDR2 YFSETQ. The CDR3 coding sequence is TGCGCCAGCAGCTTCAGGGCAGGGGAACTCTTTGAAGCTTTCTTT. Translated, it gives CASSFRAGELFEAFF.

The gene calls are TRBV4-2 and TRBJ2-1; 8 nucleotides agree with TRBD1. Germline trimming cut 0 bases from V and 9 bases from J; bases unmatched to any gene: 10. Germline V gene sequence: CDR1 LGHNA, CDR2 YNFKEQ. The CDR3 sequence is 16 residues long. CDR3: CASSQDGPGGKGEQFF. The CDR3 nucleotides read TGTGCCAGCAGCCAAGATGGACCAGGGGGCAAGGGTGAGCAGTTCTTC.

The chain employs TRBV19 and TRBJ1-4; TRBD1 matches at 7 bases. Germline CDR1 LNHDA, CDR2 SQIVND (reference sequence). The trim removed 5 bases at V and 4 bases at J, leaving 7 bases unmatched. The CDR3 length is 15 residues. In nucleotides, the CDR3 is TGTGCCAGTAGTTTAACAGGGGCCGTTAATGAAAAACTGTTTTTT. It encodes CASSLTGAVNEKLFF.

This sequence joins TRBV10-2 and TRBJ2-3; D remains unclear. This CDR3 is 13 amino acids long. The V and J ends lost 7 bases and 2 bases respectively, with 10 bases between them. Germline V gene data show CDR1 as WSHSY and CDR2 as SAAADI. CDR3 residues: CASMLAATDTQYF. Written as DNA, the CDR3 is TGCGCCAGCATGTTAGCAGCCACAGATACGCAGTATTTT.

The rearrangement links TRBV27 to TRBJ1-2; D is perhaps TRBD1 (5 bases). The ends were cut back, 5 bases at V and 7 bases at J, with 20 bases in the middle. The CDR3 extends over 15 amino acids. Germline CDR1 and CDR2: MNHEY and SMNVEV (reference sequence). CDR3 nucleotide sequence: TGTGCCAGCAGTCTACACCCTAGGACAAACCTTGGCTACACCTTC. Translation: CASSLHPRTNLGYTF.

This clone was detected once. The chain recombines TRBV6-5 with TRBJ1-1; no clear D gene. Germline CDR1 is MNHEY and CDR2 is SVGAGI. The CDR3 runs 13 residues. Between the trimmed V and J ends, which lost 5 bases and 4 bases, there was a span of 11 bases. In DNA, the CDR3 is TGTGCCAGCAGTGAAGTTCGGGGCACTGAAGCTTTCTTT. Translation: CASSEVRGTEAFF.

The sample holds a few counts of this clone. The V gene is TRBV4-1, the J gene TRBJ1-2, with a possible D match to TRBD1 (5 bases). Trimming took off 0 bases at V and 0 bases at J, with 11 bases between the two ends. Germline CDR1 MGHRA, CDR2 YSYEKL. The CDR3 totals 16 residues. CDR3 sequence: CASSQDSGGTNYGYTF. The CDR3 nucleotides read TGCGCCAGCAGCCAAGATTCGGGGGGTACTAACTATGGCTACACCTTC.

The chain carries TRBV7-8 and TRBJ1-2; TRBD1 might be the D (6 bases). This CDR3 has 15 residues. Germline CDR1 is SGHVS and CDR2 is FQNEAQ. The V and J ends lost 4 bases and 4 bases respectively, with 16 bases between them. CDR3 sequence reads: CASSSRTGNSYGYTF. CDR3 bases: TGTGCCAGCAGCTCCCGTACAGGGAATTCCTATGGCTACACCTTC.

Regarding this clone: The same CDR3 can be traced to other DNA sequences in this sample. The gene calls are TRBV27 and TRBJ2-1; 9 bases line up with TRBD1. The V gene's germline CDR1 is MNHEY and CDR2 SMNVEV (reference sequence). CDR3 length: 15 residues. The V gene end was trimmed by 1 base and the J gene end by 4 bases; junction bases not matched to a gene: 2. The CDR3: CASSLLGTGYNEQFF. The DNA for the CDR3 is TGTGCCAGCAGTTTATTAGGGACAGGGTACAATGAGCAGTTCTTC.

The genes are TRBV5-1 and TRBJ1-2; 7 nucleotides line up with TRBD1. The CDR3 runs 14 residues. V shed 2 bases and J 3 bases; nucleotides not matched to a gene: 4. Germline-derived CDR1 and CDR2 are SGHRS and YFSETQ. The CDR3 reads CASSLLTGDYGYTF. CDR3 bases: TGCGCCAGCAGCTTACTTACAGGGGACTATGGCTACACCTTC.

The V and J genes are TRBV29-1 and TRBJ2-2, with D uncertain. The CDR3 spans 13 residues. The V end was cut by 5 bases, the J end by 6 bases, with 13 bases between. The germline V gene encodes CDR1 SQVTM and CDR2 ANQGSEA. This CDR3 is CSVPSGPPGELFF. DNA of the CDR3: TGCAGCGTTCCCTCAGGCCCCCCCGGGGAGCTGTTTTTT.

The chain joins TRBV4-2 to TRBJ1-6; the D gene is possibly TRBD1 (5 bases). Germline assignment: CDR1 LGHNA and CDR2 YNFKEQ. Trimming shortened V by 5 bases and J by 1 base, and 18 bases separated the two germline ends. The CDR3 contains 18 residues. CDR3: CASSSSVGGMSYNSPLHF. CDR3 nucleotides: TGTGCCAGCAGCTCTTCGGTGGGGGGGATGTCCTATAATTCACCCCTCCACTTT.

The rearrangement links TRBV7-9 to TRBJ2-1; TRBD2 is a possible D gene (5 bases). With 5 bases removed from V and 7 bases from J, the gap between germline ends came to 15 bases. The CDR3 is 14 residues long. Germline CDR1 reads SEHNR; CDR2 reads FQNEAQ (reference sequence). CDR3 region: CASSVGPPGNEQFF. CDR3 coding DNA: TGTGCCAGCAGCGTCGGCCCCCCGGGGAATGAGCAGTTCTTC.

This chain joins TRBV5-6 and TRBJ2-7; the match to TRBD1 covers 11 bases. CDR1 is SGHDT and CDR2 is YYEEEE in the germline V gene. With 4 bases clipped from V and 1 base from J, the junction kept 4 bases outside the gene matches. The CDR3 sequence is 15 residues long. Here the CDR3 DNA reads TGTGCCAGCAGCCCCGGGACAGGGGGGTCCTACGAGCAGTACTTC. This gives the protein CASSPGTGGSYEQYF. The variable domain in full, with the rest retrieved from reference TRBV5-6 and TRBJ2-7, is DAGVTQSPTHLIKTRGQQVTLRCSPKSGHDTVSWYQQALGQGPQFIFQYYEEEERQRGNFPDRFSGHQFPNYSSELNVNALLLGDSALYLCASSPGTGGSYEQYFGPGTRLTVT.